This T cell receptor (beta chain) emerged from a study of blood T cell repertoires in COVID-19. Only in-frame clones appear in the TCRdb table, and some are missing; sequencing was by immunoSEQ multiplex PCR. Of about 160,000 clones in the sample, 85% to 90% are singletons; the top ten hold around 6.1%. The source of this sequence is a man older than 75 with acute or convalescent COVID-19. Sequenced: peripheral blood.

The CDR3 DNA sequence: TGCAGCGTTGAATTTCGGGGGGTGGCCAAAAACATTCAGTACTTC. Translating gives CSVEFRGVAKNIQYF. The chain combines TRBV29-1 with TRBJ2-4, with 7 bases fitting TRBD2. V shed 2 bases, J shed 1 base, and the junction held 5 bases outside the gene matches. The germline CDR1 and CDR2 sequences are SQVTM and ANQGSEA. The CDR3 runs 15 residues. The full variable domain, in which reference TRBV29-1 and TRBJ2-4 provide the parts outside the CDR3, is SAVISQKPSRDICQRGTSLTIQCQVDSQVTMMFWYRQQPGQSLTLIATANQGSEATYESGFVIDKFPISRPNLTFSTLTVSNMSPEDSSIYLCSVEFRGVAKNIQYFGAGTRLSVL.